Listed below are T cell receptor beta chains from one sample, sequenced in a study of persistence of HIV-infected CD4 T cells. Profiled with immunoSEQ multiplex PCR; TCRdb holds only in-frame clones, not every one. The sample records tens of thousands of clones, around 76% being singletons. These receptors lack a known antigen. Sequenced here: CD4+ T cells sorted from PBMCs after roughly 18-hour stimulation, sampled from a patient who received antiretroviral therapy. The receptors were sampled from an adult woman with HIV who was CMV-seropositive. Each CDR3 is given with its conserved first and last residue. The order of the fields is V gene, clone size, J gene, D gene, CDR3 protein, CDR3 DNA. A D gene is named only where the DNA matches it firmly. The listing skips clone size in some rows; elsewhere it reads once, few, many or a size class.

>TRBV6-2/TRBV6-3|-|TRBJ1-2|-
CASSLPPGYTF
TGTGCCAGCAGTTTACCCCCGGGCTACACCTTC
>TRBV19|-|TRBJ2-1|TRBD2
CASRAGGLREQFF
TGTGCCAGTAGGGCGGGAGGGTTACGTGAGCAGTTCTTC
>TRBV30|-|TRBJ1-1|-
CAWSGLFGGYTEAFF
TGTGCCTGGAGTGGCCTTTTTGGAGGGTACACTGAAGCTTTCTTT
>TRBV19|-|TRBJ2-3|-
CATVPGSTDTQYF
TGTGCCACCGTACCAGGGAGCACAGATACGCAGTATTTT
>TRBV4-3|once|TRBJ2-2|-
CASSQASGSTSKELFF
TGCGCCAGCAGCCAAGCTTCCGGGTCCACTAGTAAGGAGCTGTTTTTT
>TRBV29-1|-|TRBJ2-7|-
CSVEVQGRRKDEQYF
TGCAGCGTTGAAGTTCAGGGAAGGAGGAAAGACGAGCAGTACTTC
>TRBV10-3|-|TRBJ1-2|TRBD1
CAISESQGGYGYTF
TGTGCCATCAGTGAGTCGCAGGGGGGCTATGGCTACACCTTC
>TRBV30|-|TRBJ2-5|TRBD2
CAWNPGLVVSETQYF
TGTGCCTGGAATCCGGGACTAGTGGTATCAGAGACCCAGTACTTC
>TRBV5-6|-|TRBJ2-6|-
CASSLRLSGANVLTF
TGTGCCAGCAGCTTGAGGCTCTCTGGGGCCAACGTCCTGACTTTC
>TRBV4-1|-|TRBJ2-7|TRBD2
CASSQVKLLASGYEQYF
TGCGCCAGCAGCCAAGTTAAATTGCTTGCTAGCGGCTACGAGCAGTACTTC
>TRBV5-1|-|TRBJ1-4|-
CASSLGEGVATNEKLFF
TGCGCCAGCAGCTTGGGGGAAGGGGTTGCAACTAATGAAAAACTGTTTTTT
>TRBV7-9|few|TRBJ2-1|TRBD2
CASLAGRARYNEQFF
TGTGCCAGCTTAGCCGGGAGGGCCCGATACAATGAGCAGTTCTTC
>TRBV7-2|-|TRBJ1-5|-
CASSLGKNQPQHF
TGTGCCAGCAGCTTAGGGAAGAATCAGCCCCAGCATTTT
>TRBV19|-|TRBJ1-1|-
CASIGTSRRTEAFF
TGTGCCAGTATCGGGACAAGCCGGCGAACTGAAGCTTTCTTT
>TRBV9|-|TRBJ1-2|TRBD1
CASSVGTGGSYYGYTF
TGTGCCAGCAGCGTCGGGACAGGGGGCTCCTACTATGGCTACACCTTC
>TRBV5-6|once|TRBJ2-2|TRBD2
CASSFGLADTTGELFF
TGTGCCAGCAGCTTCGGACTAGCGGACACCACCGGGGAGCTGTTTTTT
>TRBV11-2|-|TRBJ2-3|-
CASSLGILRDTQYF
TGTGCCAGCAGCTTAGGAATTCTCAGGGATACGCAGTATTTT
>TRBV7-3|-|TRBJ2-3|-
CASSPTGSTHTDTQYF
TGTGCCAGCAGCCCTACAGGGTCTACACACACAGATACGCAGTATTTT
>TRBV9|-|TRBJ1-2|-
CASSVGAMGDYGYTF
TGTGCCAGCAGCGTAGGGGCAATGGGGGATTATGGCTACACCTTC
>TRBV4-1|once|TRBJ1-5|-
CASSHPSGGTGNQPQHF
TGCGCCAGCAGCCACCCCTCGGGGGGGACCGGCAATCAGCCCCAGCATTTT
>TRBV19|once|TRBJ2-5|TRBD1
CASSSLTGPRQGAETQYF
TGTGCCAGTAGTAGTCTGACAGGGCCTCGCCAAGGGGCGGAGACCCAGTACTTC
>TRBV19|-|TRBJ1-6|-
CASSMVTPQGSPLHF
TGTGCCAGTAGTATGGTAACCCCGCAGGGCTCACCCCTCCACTTT
>TRBV27|-|TRBJ2-7|TRBD1
CASSPIGQGWTTNSYEQYF
TGTGCCAGCAGTCCCATAGGACAGGGTTGGACTACAAACTCCTACGAGCAGTACTTC
>TRBV18|once|TRBJ1-1|TRBD1
CASSPRGQGAYGVEAFF
TGTGCCAGCTCACCTAGGGGACAGGGAGCTTATGGGGTTGAAGCTTTCTTT
>TRBV6-5|-|TRBJ2-1|TRBD1
CASTRRDRVYNEQFF
TGTGCCAGCACCCGCCGGGACAGGGTTTACAATGAGCAGTTCTTC
>TRBV5-1|-|TRBJ1-3|-
CASSASYGNTIYF
TGCGCCAGCAGCGCAAGTTACGGAAACACCATATATTTT
>TRBV9|-|TRBJ2-3|-
CASSVSASGSTDTQYF
TGTGCCAGCAGCGTATCCGCGAGCGGGAGCACAGATACGCAGTATTTT
>TRBV3-1/TRBV3-2|-|TRBJ1-5|-
CASSQVPGPGQPQHF
TGTGCCAGCAGCCAAGTACCAGGGCCCGGACAGCCCCAGCATTTT
>TRBV2|-|TRBJ1-5|-
CASSRQGPKGPQHF
TGTGCCAGCAGCCGCCAAGGGCCGAAGGGGCCCCAGCATTTT
>TRBV5-1|-|TRBJ2-1|-
CASSQTRSSYNEQFF
TGCGCCAGCAGCCAGACTAGGAGCTCCTACAATGAGCAGTTCTTC
>TRBV25-1|-|TRBJ1-6|TRBD1
CASSRTGGSYNSPLHF
TGTGCCAGCAGTCGGACAGGGGGCTCCTATAATTCACCCCTCCACTTT